The T cell receptor (beta chain) described here comes from a study of blood T cell repertoires in COVID-19. For the study at large: There were acute and convalescent COVID-19 samples, and they came from the United States, Italy and Spain.

Clones were sequenced by immunoSEQ multiplex PCR, and TCRdb holds only the in-frame ones, with some missing. The data contain under 300,000 clones, over 75% of them singletons. Trimming left V 5 bases short and J 6 bases short, with 11 bases between. Germline CDR1 is MNHEY and CDR2 is SMNVEV (reference sequence). The CDR3 covers 13 residues. The chain recombines TRBV27 with TRBJ2-1, with D possibly matching TRBD1 (6 bases). Input material: peripheral blood. This TCR derives from a woman between 25 and 40 years old with acute or convalescent COVID-19. The CDR3 DNA sequence: TGTGCCAGCAGTAGCAGGGGTTTCAATGAGCAGTTCTTC. It encodes CASSSRGFNEQFF.